Below, one T cell receptor (beta chain) is given with its context. Priming with a constant-region primer yielded TCR beta cDNA from roughly 500 ng total RNA. Libraries of TCR beta came from three nested multiplex PCR rounds with slightly modified ARM-PCR. Use of TRBV1-TRBV30 forward primers with a C-beta reverse primer characterized the first two PCR rounds, which lasted around 9 cycles each. TCRdb re-derived calls from the multiplex PCR reads in MiXCR, one entry per CDR3 protein. Of under 200,000 distinct CDR3 sequences in the sample, about 61% were seen once. The data originate from a study of tumor-infiltrating lymphocytes in primary liver carcinoma. Study information: Surgical resection was the treatment these patients received for primary liver carcinoma.

The researchers obtained blood RNA from unsorted whole blood and also extracted germline DNA. V lost 5 bases, J lost 8 bases, and 16 bases stayed unmatched. The CDR3 is 16 residues long. Germline values: CDR1 SGHAT, CDR2 FQNNGV. This sequence joins TRBV11-2 and TRBJ2-5, with 8 bases that match TRBD2. This sequence was found in a woman between 55 and 75 years old with primary liver carcinoma and hepatitis B virus infection. Input material: peripheral blood. The CDR3 protein is CASSLGTSGSRETQYF. For the CDR3, the DNA is TGTGCCAGCAGCCTCGGGACTAGTGGGAGTAGAGAAACCCAGTACTTC.